Shown below are 16 T cell receptor beta chains from a single sample sequenced in a study of T cells after yellow fever vaccination. TCRdb passed the 5' RACE reads through MiXCR, listing each CDR3 protein once. The sample yields approximately 350,000 distinct CDR3 sequences, 11% seen once. Specimen: PBMCs, collected on the day of the first yellow fever vaccination. These receptors all come from a man younger than 35 who received the YFV17D yellow fever vaccine.

To note about this clonotype: Germline and junction disagree at one end, which may indicate a read error. The rearrangement uses TRBV5-1 and TRBJ1-1, with 7 positions matching TRBD1. CDR3 length: 13 amino acids. Germline CDR1 and CDR2: SGHRS and YFSETQ. The CDR3 reads CASSSSPLTGSVF. CDR3 nucleotide sequence: TGCGCCAGCAGCTCCTCCCCTTTGACAGGGTCCGTCTTT.

The chain couples TRBV9 to TRBJ2-1; D unclear. The CDR3 loop spans 16 amino acids. Trimming took off 0 bases at V and 4 bases at J, with 14 bases between the two ends. The germline V gene has CDR1 SGDLS and CDR2 YYNGEE. Here the CDR3 DNA reads TGTGCCAGCAGCGTAGGCCCGTCTTCCTTTTACAATGAGCAGTTCTTC. It is translated as CASSVGPSSFYNEQFF.

This clonotype was picked up a small number of times. This sequence joins TRBV5-1 and TRBJ1-1; maybe TRBD1 (6 bases). The CDR3 runs to 16 residues. V lost 4 bases and J 3 bases, leaving 19 bases between the germline ends. Germline loops: CDR1 SGHRS, CDR2 YFSETQ. The CDR3 reads CASSNGVQGRDTEAFF. Written as DNA, the CDR3 is TGCGCCAGCAGCAACGGGGTCCAGGGGCGGGACACTGAAGCTTTCTTT.

The sample holds a few counts of this clonotype. The CDR3 sequence: CASSLGARTGHYEQYF. In DNA form, the CDR3 reads TGTGCCAGCAGCTTAGGGGCCCGGACAGGCCACTACGAGCAGTACTTC. The chain has TRBV7-2 and TRBJ2-7; 7 bases fit TRBD1. V gave up 1 base and J gave up 3 bases; unmatched junction bases: 9. The germline V gene has CDR1 SGHTA and CDR2 FQGNSA. There are 16 residues in the CDR3.

The V call is TRBV4-1, the J call TRBJ2-1, with 11 positions matching TRBD1. The CDR3 sequence is 19 residues long. Germline CDR1 reads MGHRA; CDR2 reads YSYEKL. After removal of 0 bases from V and 0 bases from J, the junction contained 7 bases not matched to a gene. The CDR3 is CASSQEGTGGRSSYNEQFF. Here the CDR3 DNA reads TGCGCCAGCAGCCAAGAGGGGACAGGGGGTCGGAGCTCCTACAATGAGCAGTTCTTC.

This clonotype was found a few times. V usage is TRBV18 and J usage is TRBJ1-1; D is ambiguous. CDR3 length: 16 residues. V was cut by 3 bases and J by 4 bases, with 18 bases left in between. Germline CDR1 reads KGHSH; CDR2 reads LQKENI. CDR3 DNA sequence: TGTGCCAGCTCACCTCCTGGCCGGGGAGCGGCCACTGAAGCTTTCTTT. It is translated as CASSPPGRGAATEAFF.

The rearrangement uses TRBV28 and TRBJ2-2; TRBD1 or TRBD2 may be the D gene (6 bases each). The V gene's germline CDR1 is MDHEN and CDR2 SYDVKM. V dropped 8 bases and J dropped 6 bases, with 13 bases sitting between them. The CDR3 runs 13 residues. CDR3 sequence (DNA): TGTGCCAGCTTTGTGGGGGGCCCCGGGGAGCTGTTTTTT. It is translated as CASFVGGPGELFF.

In its sample, this clonotype was seen a few times. The chain carries TRBV4-3 and TRBJ1-4, with D maybe TRBD1 (5 bases). CDR1 is LGHNA and CDR2 is YSLEER in the germline V gene. The V end lost 0 bases, the J end lost 4 bases, and 15 bases lay between the germline ends. The CDR3 runs 17 residues. Here the CDR3 DNA reads TGCGCCAGCAGCCAAGATCGTGTGACAGCTATTAATGAAAAACTGTTTTTT. This translates into CASSQDRVTAINEKLFF.

This clonotype has only a few counts. The chain couples TRBV6-2 or TRBV6-3 to TRBJ2-7; TRBD1 agrees at 8 bases. V was clipped by 6 bases and J by 2 bases; unmatched bases: 9. The V gene's germline CDR1 is MNHEY and CDR2 SVGEGT. The CDR3 covers 15 residues. CDR3 coding DNA: TGTGCCAGCAGCCAACGACAGGGGTGGACCTACGAGCAGTACTTC. It encodes CASSQRQGWTYEQYF.

In its sample, this clonotype was seen many times. The rearrangement uses TRBV4-3 and TRBJ2-7; D perhaps matches TRBD1 (6 bases). CDR1 is LGHNA, CDR2 YSLEER, per germline. V dropped 0 bases and J dropped 0 bases, with 9 bases sitting between them. This CDR3 comprises 15 residues. CDR3 protein: CASSQDGGSSYEQYF. The CDR3 bases are TGCGCCAGCAGCCAAGATGGGGGCAGCTCCTACGAGCAGTACTTC.

This chain connects TRBV4-1 to TRBJ2-5; possibly TRBD2 for D (6 bases). With 3 bases removed from V and 7 bases from J, the gap between germline ends came to 21 bases. CDR1 is MGHRA and CDR2 is YSYEKL in the germline V gene. The CDR3 loop spans 16 amino acids. CDR3 coding DNA: TGCGCCAGCAGCCACTTCCTTGGCGGGGCACGAGTGACCCAGTACTTC. As protein: CASSHFLGGARVTQYF.

The V gene is TRBV20-1, the J gene TRBJ2-3; D is unresolved. The germline V gene has CDR1 DFQATT and CDR2 SNEGSKA (reference sequence). The CDR3 totals 20 residues. The V end lost 1 base, the J end lost 2 bases, and 28 bases lay between the germline ends. In DNA form, the CDR3 reads TGCAGTGCTAGAGTCCCCCTAGGTTCCTTTATCACACACCCCACAGATACGCAGTATTTT. Residues: CSARVPLGSFITHPTDTQYF.

This clonotype came up many times. The chain links TRBV5-1 to TRBJ2-2; 8 bases line up with TRBD1. The CDR3 is made up of 15 amino acids. Trimming removed 1 base from V and 1 base from J; junction bases left unmatched: 0. The germline CDR1 and CDR2 sequences are SGHRS and YFSETQ. The CDR3 bases are TGCGCCAGCAGCTTGACAGGGGGGAACACCGGGGAGCTGTTTTTT. This translates into CASSLTGGNTGELFF.

The chain links TRBV20-1 to TRBJ2-3; TRBD2 matches 13 bases. This CDR3 region has 19 residues. Trimming cost V 0 bases and J 5 bases; bases outside gene matches: 14. Germline loops: CDR1 DFQATT, CDR2 SNEGSKA (reference sequence). CDR3 protein: CSARDQSTSGGAGLDTQYF. The DNA of the CDR3 is TGCAGTGCTAGAGATCAGAGTACTAGCGGGGGGGCAGGTTTAGATACGCAGTATTTT.

The rearrangement uses TRBV7-2 and TRBJ2-3, with a tentative D call TRBD2 (6 bases). From germline, CDR1 is SGHTA and CDR2 FQGNSA. The CDR3 has 14 residues. V lost 2 bases to trimming and J lost 5 bases, with 11 bases between them. The CDR3 nucleotides read TGTGCCAGCAGCTTAATACTAGCCGAAGATACGCAGTATTTT. Translation gives CASSLILAEDTQYF.

The table lists this clonotype with a few counts. The chain uses TRBV7-9 and TRBJ2-1; perhaps TRBD1 as D (6 bases). Per germline, CDR1 SEHNR and CDR2 FQNEAQ (reference sequence). With 5 bases removed from V and 6 bases from J, the gap between germline ends came to 14 bases. The CDR3 loop spans 14 amino acids. CDR3 region: CASSASTGFNEQFF. CDR3 sequence (DNA): TGTGCCAGCAGCGCATCGACAGGATTCAATGAGCAGTTCTTC.